Listed below are T cell receptor beta chains from one sample, sequenced in a study of a mutant IDH1 vaccine in newly diagnosed glioma. Here immunoSEQ multiplex PCR was the method, and the copy in TCRdb shows in-frame clones only, minus some. The profile shows fewer than 100,000 clones, about 90% of them singletons. The starting material was PBMCs, obtained from a glioma patient treated with radiotherapy, temozolomide or both. The receptors here all came from a woman aged 50 to 65 with glioma. The CDR3 runs from the conserved cysteine through the conserved F or W.

J: TRBJ2-7
V: TRBV9
CDR3: CASSPQGTGGAYEQYF

J: TRBJ2-2
V: TRBV30
CDR3: CAWNSAGMNTGELFF

J: TRBJ2-1
V: TRBV9
CDR3: CASSAPGTHDEQFF

J: TRBJ1-6
V: TRBV9
CDR3: CASSQDRFNSPLHF

J: TRBJ1-4
V: TRBV12-5
CDR3: CASGPGGRRNEKLFF

J: TRBJ2-1
V: TRBV29-1
CDR3: CSGVSGMSYNEQFF

J: TRBJ2-3
V: TRBV5-1
CDR3: CASSLEPTGATATDTQYF

J: TRBJ2-5
V: TRBV7-3
CDR3: CASSLIGGGSRQETQYF

J: TRBJ2-1
V: TRBV18
CDR3: CASSPPSGQAYNEQFF

J: TRBJ2-1
V: TRBV10-1
CDR3: CASTLRAGTEQFF

J: TRBJ1-5
V: TRBV6-1
CDR3: CASSEWGPGNQPQHF

J: .
V: TRBV10-1
CDR3: CASSEAGQGSYEQYF

J: TRBJ1-1
V: TRBV11-2
CDR3: CASSLDRGKAEAFF

J: TRBJ1-5
V: TRBV7-2
CDR3: CASSLGGGGNQPQHF

J: TRBJ2-7
V: TRBV18
CDR3: CASSPPGGIGEQYF

J: TRBJ2-7
V: TRBV4-1
CDR3: CASSQVGRGLYEQYF

J: TRBJ2-3
V: TRBV5-4
CDR3: CASSSDTDTQYF

J: TRBJ2-2
V: TRBV11-2
CDR3: CASSLVGTPTGELFF

J: TRBJ1-1
V: TRBV2
CDR3: CASSWTGGNTEAFF

J: TRBJ1-5
V: TRBV7-2
CDR3: CASSSAATFNQPQHF

J: TRBJ1-2
V: TRBV7-3
CDR3: CASSPGGLRDYGYTF

J: TRBJ1-4
V: TRBV6-5
CDR3: CASKQTTNEKLFF

J: TRBJ2-3
V: TRBV2
CDR3: CAREGSTDTQYF

J: TRBJ2-2
V: TRBV28
CDR3: CASSGQGETGELFF

J: TRBJ2-5
V: TRBV7-9
CDR3: CASTPRRSGGQETQYF

J: TRBJ2-7
V: TRBV7-9
CDR3: CASSLVTRNIYEQYF

J: TRBJ1-5
V: TRBV5-1
CDR3: CASSFGSNQPQHF

J: TRBJ2-7
V: TRBV5-1
CDR3: CASSPGRDRPHEQYF

J: TRBJ1-1
V: TRBV2
CDR3: CASTPNAAFF

J: TRBJ2-2
V: TRBV5-1
CDR3: CASSSSVTGELFF